This T cell receptor beta chain was retrieved from a study of OX40 agonist ivuxolimab in advanced cancers. Regarding the study as a whole: It was also the case that some nonresponders had low normalized T-cell clonal expansion.

With regard to this clone: The antigen is not known.

TCRdb keeps only in-frame clones here, not all; method: immunoSEQ multiplex PCR. This table holds roughly 87,000 clones, about 89% found once. The germline CDR1 and CDR2 sequences are MNHEY and SVGAGI. CDR3 length: 14 amino acids. Losses at the gene ends were 5 bases for V and 3 bases for J; bases not matched to a gene: 3. This sequence joins TRBV6-5 and TRBJ1-1; 10 nucleotides match TRBD1. The source is an adult with an advanced solid tumor such as melanoma, head and neck, liver or kidney cancer. Source: CD4+ or CD8+ T cells sorted from blood, taken in a trial of the OX40 agonist ivuxolimab. The CDR3 reads CASSEDRGYTEAFF. Here the CDR3 DNA reads TGTGCCAGCAGTGAGGACAGGGGGTACACTGAAGCTTTCTTT.